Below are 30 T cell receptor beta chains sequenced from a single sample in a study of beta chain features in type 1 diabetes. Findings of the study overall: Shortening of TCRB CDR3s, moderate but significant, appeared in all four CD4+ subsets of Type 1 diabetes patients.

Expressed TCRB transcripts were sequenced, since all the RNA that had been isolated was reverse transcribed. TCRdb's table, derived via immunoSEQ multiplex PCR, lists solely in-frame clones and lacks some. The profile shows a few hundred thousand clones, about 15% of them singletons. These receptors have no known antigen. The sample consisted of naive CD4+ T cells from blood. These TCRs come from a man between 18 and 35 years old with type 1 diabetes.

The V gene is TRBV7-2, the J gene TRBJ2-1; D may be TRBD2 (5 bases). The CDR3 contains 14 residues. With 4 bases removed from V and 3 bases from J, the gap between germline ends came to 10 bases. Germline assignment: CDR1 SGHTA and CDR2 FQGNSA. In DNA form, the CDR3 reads TGTGCCAGCAGCTGGACTCCCCGCTACAATGAGCAGTTCTTC. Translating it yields CASSWTPRYNEQFF.

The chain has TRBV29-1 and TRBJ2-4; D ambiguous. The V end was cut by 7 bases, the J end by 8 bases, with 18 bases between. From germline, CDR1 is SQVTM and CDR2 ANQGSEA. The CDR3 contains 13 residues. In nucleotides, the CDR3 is TGCAGCGCCTCGGGTCGGTTGTTGGACATTCAGTACTTC. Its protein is CSASGRLLDIQYF.

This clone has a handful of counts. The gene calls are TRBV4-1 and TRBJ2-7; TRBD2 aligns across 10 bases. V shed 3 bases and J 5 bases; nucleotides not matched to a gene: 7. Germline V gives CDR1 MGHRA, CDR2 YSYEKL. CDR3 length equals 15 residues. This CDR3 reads CASSQPGTSVHEQYF. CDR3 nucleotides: TGCGCCAGCAGCCAGCCCGGGACTAGCGTCCACGAGCAGTACTTC.

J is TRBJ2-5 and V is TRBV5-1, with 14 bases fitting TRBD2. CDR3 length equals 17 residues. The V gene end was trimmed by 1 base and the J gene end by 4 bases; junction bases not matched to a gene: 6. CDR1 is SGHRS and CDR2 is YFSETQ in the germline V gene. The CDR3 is CASSLRGLAGGRETQYF. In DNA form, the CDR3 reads TGCGCCAGCAGCTTGAGAGGACTAGCGGGAGGTCGAGAGACCCAGTACTTC.

The CDR3 bases are TGCAGCGTTGAAGATTGGCCAGTCAATGAGCAGTTCTTC. As protein: CSVEDWPVNEQFF. This rearrangement joins TRBV29-1 to TRBJ2-1; no clear D gene. Trimming left V 0 bases short and J 6 bases short, with 9 bases between. Germline loops: CDR1 SQVTM, CDR2 ANQGSEA. CDR3 size: 13 residues.

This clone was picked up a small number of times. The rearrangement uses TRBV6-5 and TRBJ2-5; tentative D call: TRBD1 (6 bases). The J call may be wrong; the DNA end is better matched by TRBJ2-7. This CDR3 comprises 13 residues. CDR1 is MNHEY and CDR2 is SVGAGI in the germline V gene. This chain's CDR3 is CASRKTGSYEQYF. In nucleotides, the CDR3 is TGTGCCAGCAGGAAGACAGGATCCTACGAGCAGTACTTC.

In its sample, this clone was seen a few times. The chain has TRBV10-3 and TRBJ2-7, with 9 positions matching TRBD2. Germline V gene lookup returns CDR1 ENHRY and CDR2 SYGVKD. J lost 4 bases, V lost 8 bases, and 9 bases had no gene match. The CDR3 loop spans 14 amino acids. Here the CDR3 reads CAIAIGAGGYEQYF. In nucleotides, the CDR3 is TGTGCCATCGCGATCGGGGCGGGGGGGTACGAGCAGTACTTC.

CDR3 coding DNA: TGTGCCAGTAGTGCGTCGGGAGTCAACTATGGCTACACCTTC. This codes for CASSASGVNYGYTF. The chain is built from TRBV19 and TRBJ1-2; D gene uncertain. CDR3 size: 14 residues. Germline loops: CDR1 LNHDA, CDR2 SQIVND (reference sequence). The V gene lost 5 bases and the J gene lost 2 bases, with 12 bases spanning the gap.

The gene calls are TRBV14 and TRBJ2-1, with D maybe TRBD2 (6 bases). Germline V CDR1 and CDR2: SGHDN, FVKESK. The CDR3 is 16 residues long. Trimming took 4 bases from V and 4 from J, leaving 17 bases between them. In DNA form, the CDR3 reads TGTGCCAGCAGCCCAACGGGAGACAGTCTTTACAATGAGCAGTTCTTC. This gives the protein CASSPTGDSLYNEQFF.

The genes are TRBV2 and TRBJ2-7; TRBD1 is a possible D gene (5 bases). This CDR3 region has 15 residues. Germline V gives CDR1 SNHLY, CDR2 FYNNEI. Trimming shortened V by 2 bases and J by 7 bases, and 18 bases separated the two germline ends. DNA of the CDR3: TGTGCCAGCAGTGAAAGTCAAACAGGTCCCCTGGAGCAGTACTTC. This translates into CASSESQTGPLEQYF.

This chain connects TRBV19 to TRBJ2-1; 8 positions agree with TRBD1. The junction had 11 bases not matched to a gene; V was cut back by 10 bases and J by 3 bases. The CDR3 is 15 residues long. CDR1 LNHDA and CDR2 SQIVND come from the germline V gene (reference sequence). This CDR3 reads CATSSGQDYYNEQFF. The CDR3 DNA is TGTGCCACCTCGTCGGGACAGGATTACTACAATGAGCAGTTCTTC. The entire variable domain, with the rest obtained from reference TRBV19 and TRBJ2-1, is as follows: DGGITQSPKYLFRKEGQNVTLSCEQNLNHDAMYWYRQDPGQGLRLIYYSQIVNDFQKGDIAEGYSVSREKKESFPLTVTSAQKNPTAFYLCATSSGQDYYNEQFFGPGTRLTVL.

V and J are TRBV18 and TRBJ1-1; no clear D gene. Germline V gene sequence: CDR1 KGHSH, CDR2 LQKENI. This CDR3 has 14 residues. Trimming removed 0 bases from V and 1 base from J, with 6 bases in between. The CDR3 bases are TGTGCCAGCTCACCACCTAACGGGAACACTGAAGCTTTCTTT. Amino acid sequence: CASSPPNGNTEAFF. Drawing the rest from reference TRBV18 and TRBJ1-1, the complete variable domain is NAGVMQNPRHLVRRRGQEARLRCSPMKGHSHVYWYRQLPEEGLKFMVYLQKENIIDESGMPKERFSAEFPKEGPSILRIQQVVRGDSAAYFCASSPPNGNTEAFFGQGTRLTVV.

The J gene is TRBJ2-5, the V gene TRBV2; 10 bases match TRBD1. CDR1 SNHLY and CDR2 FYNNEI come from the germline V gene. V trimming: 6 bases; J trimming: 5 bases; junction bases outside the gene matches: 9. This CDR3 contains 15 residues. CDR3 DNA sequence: TGTGCCAGCAGCCCAGACAGGGGGCGATGGGAGACCCAGTACTTC. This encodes CASSPDRGRWETQYF. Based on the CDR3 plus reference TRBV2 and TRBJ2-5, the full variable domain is EPEVTQTPSHQVTQMGQEVILRCVPISNHLYFYWYRQILGQKVEFLVSFYNNEISEKSEIFDDQFSVERPDGSNFTLKIRSTKLEDSAMYFCASSPDRGRWETQYFGPGTRLLVL.

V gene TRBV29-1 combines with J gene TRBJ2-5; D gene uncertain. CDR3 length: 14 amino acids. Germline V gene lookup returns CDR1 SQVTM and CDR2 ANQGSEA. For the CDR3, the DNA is TGCATCCTTCTAACTCCCGTGGTACAAGAGACCCAGTACTTC. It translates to CILLTPVVQETQYF. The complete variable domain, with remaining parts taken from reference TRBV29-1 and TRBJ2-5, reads SAVISQKPSRDICQRGTSLTIQCQVDSQVTMMFWYRQQPGQSLTLIATANQGSEATYESGFVIDKFPISRPNLTFSTLTVSNMSPEDSSIYLCILLTPVVQETQYFGPGTRLLVL.

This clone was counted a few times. Written as DNA, the CDR3 is TGTGCCTGGAGTGAGACACTTACCTATGGCTACACCTTC. Protein sequence: CAWSETLTYGYTF. V gene TRBV30 combines with J gene TRBJ1-2; no firm D call. There are 13 residues in the CDR3. V lost 1 base and J 4 bases, leaving 10 bases between the germline ends. Germline values: CDR1 GTSNPN, CDR2 SVGIG (reference sequence). Supplemented by reference TRBV30 and TRBJ1-2, the full variable domain reads SQTIHQWPATLVQPVGSPLSLECTVEGTSNPNLYWYRQAAGRGLQLLFYSVGIGQISSEVPQNLSASRPQDRQFILSSKKLLLSDSGFYLCAWSETLTYGYTFGSGTRLTVV.

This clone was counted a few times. CDR3 sequence reads: CASSLGGRSYEQYF. The CDR3 region has the DNA TGTGCCAGCAGCCTAGGGGGGCGATCCTACGAGCAGTACTTC. V usage is TRBV7-9 and J usage is TRBJ2-7; tentatively, D is TRBD1 or TRBD2 (6 bases each). This CDR3 region has 14 residues. Deletions cut 5 bases from V and 1 base from J, with 12 bases between. Germline CDR1 reads SEHNR; CDR2 reads FQNEAQ (reference sequence). The variable domain in full, completed from reference TRBV7-9 and TRBJ2-7, reads DTGVSQNPRHKITKRGQNVTFRCDPISEHNRLYWYRQTLGQGPEFLTYFQNEAQLEKSRLLSDRFSAERPKGSFSTLEIQRTEQGDSAMYLCASSLGGRSYEQYFGPGTRLTVT.

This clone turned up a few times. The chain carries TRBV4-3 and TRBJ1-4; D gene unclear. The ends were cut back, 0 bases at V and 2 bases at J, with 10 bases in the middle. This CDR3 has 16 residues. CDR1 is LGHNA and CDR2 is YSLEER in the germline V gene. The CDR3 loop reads CASSQDTGWTNEKLFF. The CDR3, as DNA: TGCGCCAGCAGCCAAGATACCGGGTGGACTAATGAAAAACTGTTTTTT.

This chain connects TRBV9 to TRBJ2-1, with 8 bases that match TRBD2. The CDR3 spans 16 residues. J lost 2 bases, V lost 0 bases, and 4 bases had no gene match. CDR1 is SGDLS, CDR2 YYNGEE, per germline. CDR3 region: CASSVAPGGAYNEQFF. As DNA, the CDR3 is TGTGCCAGCAGCGTAGCTCCGGGAGGGGCCTACAATGAGCAGTTCTTC. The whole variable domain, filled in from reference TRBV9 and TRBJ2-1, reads DSGVTQTPKHLITATGQRVTLRCSPRSGDLSVYWYQQSLDQGLQFLIQYYNGEERAKGNILERFSAQQFPDLHSELNLSSLELGDSALYFCASSVAPGGAYNEQFFGPGTRLTVL.

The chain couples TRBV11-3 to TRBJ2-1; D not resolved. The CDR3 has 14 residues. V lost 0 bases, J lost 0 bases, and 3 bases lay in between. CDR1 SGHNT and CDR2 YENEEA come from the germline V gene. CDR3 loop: CASSLDNSYNEQFF. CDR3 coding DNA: TGTGCCAGCAGCTTAGACAACTCCTACAATGAGCAGTTCTTC. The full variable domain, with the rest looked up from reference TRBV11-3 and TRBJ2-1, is EAGVVQSPRYKIIEKKQPVAFWCNPISGHNTLYWYLQNLGQGPELLIRYENEEAVDDSQLPKDRFSAERLKGVDSTLKIQPAELGDSAVYLCASSLDNSYNEQFFGPGTRLTVL.

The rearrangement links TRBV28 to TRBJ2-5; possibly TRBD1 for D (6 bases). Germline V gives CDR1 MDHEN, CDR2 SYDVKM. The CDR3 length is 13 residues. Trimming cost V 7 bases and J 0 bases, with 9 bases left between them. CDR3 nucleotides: TGTGCCAGCAAAGGGGGAGACCAAGAGACCCAGTACTTC. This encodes CASKGGDQETQYF.

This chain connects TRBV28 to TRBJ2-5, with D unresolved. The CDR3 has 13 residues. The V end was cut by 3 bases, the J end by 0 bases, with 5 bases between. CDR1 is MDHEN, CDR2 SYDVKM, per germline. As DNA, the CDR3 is TGTGCCAGCAGTTTTTCGTACCAAGAGACCCAGTACTTC. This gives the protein CASSFSYQETQYF.

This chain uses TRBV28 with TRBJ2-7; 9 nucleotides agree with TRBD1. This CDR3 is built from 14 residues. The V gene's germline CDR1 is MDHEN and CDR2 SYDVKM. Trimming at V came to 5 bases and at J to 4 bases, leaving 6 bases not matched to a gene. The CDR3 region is CASSGGTGIYEQYF. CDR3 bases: TGTGCCAGCAGTGGGGGGACAGGGATTTACGAGCAGTACTTC. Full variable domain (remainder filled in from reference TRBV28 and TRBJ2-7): DVKVTQSSRYLVKRTGEKVFLECVQDMDHENMFWYRQDPGLGLRLIYFSYDVKMKEKGDIPEGYSVSREKKERFSLILESASTNQTSMYLCASSGGTGIYEQYFGPGTRLTVT.

The CDR3 region has the DNA TGTGCCAGCAGTGACACAGGGGGCGAGCAGTACTTC. Its protein is CASSDTGGEQYF. This rearrangement joins TRBV2 to TRBJ2-7; 8 positions match TRBD1. Germline CDR1 SNHLY, CDR2 FYNNEI. The CDR3 contains 12 residues. J lost 6 bases, V lost 3 bases, and 1 base had no gene match.

The CDR3 loop is CSVYLDSRTDTQYF. The CDR3 bases are TGCAGCGTTTACCTGGACAGCCGCACAGATACGCAGTATTTT. This chain connects TRBV29-1 to TRBJ2-3; TRBD1 might be the D (6 bases). Per the germline V gene, CDR1 is SQVTM and CDR2 is ANQGSEA. The CDR3 spans 14 residues. V lost 5 bases and J 1 base, leaving 13 bases between the germline ends.

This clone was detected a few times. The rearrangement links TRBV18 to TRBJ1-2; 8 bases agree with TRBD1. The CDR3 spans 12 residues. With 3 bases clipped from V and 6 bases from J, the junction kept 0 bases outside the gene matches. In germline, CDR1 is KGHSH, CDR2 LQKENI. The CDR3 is CASSPTGDGYTF. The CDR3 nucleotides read TGTGCCAGCTCACCGACAGGGGATGGCTACACCTTC.

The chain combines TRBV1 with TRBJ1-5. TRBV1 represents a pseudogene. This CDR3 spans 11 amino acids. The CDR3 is CTSAPGQPQHF. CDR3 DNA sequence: TGCACCAGCGCCCCGGGTCAGCCCCAGCATTTT.

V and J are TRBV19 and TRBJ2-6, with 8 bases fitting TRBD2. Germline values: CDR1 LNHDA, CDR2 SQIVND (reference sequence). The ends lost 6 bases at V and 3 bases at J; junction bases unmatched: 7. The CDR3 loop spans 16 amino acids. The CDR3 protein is CASRAEAGVGANVLTF. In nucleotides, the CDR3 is TGTGCCAGTAGGGCCGAAGCGGGAGTTGGGGCCAACGTCCTGACTTTC.

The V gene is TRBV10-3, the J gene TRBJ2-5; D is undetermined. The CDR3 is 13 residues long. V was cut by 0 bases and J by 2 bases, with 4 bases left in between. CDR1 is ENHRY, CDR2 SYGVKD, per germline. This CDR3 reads CAISESSQETQYF. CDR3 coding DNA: TGTGCCATCAGTGAGTCCAGTCAAGAGACCCAGTACTTC.

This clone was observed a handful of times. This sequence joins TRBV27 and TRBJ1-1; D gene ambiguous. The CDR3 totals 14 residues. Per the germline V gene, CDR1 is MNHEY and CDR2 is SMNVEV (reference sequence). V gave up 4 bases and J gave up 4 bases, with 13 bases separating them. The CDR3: CASSWHTRGTEAFF. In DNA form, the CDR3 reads TGTGCCAGCAGTTGGCATACCCGGGGCACTGAAGCTTTCTTT.

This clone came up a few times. DNA of the CDR3: TGTGCCAGCAGCTCGAGCAGAGGTTTCCGAGAGACCCAGTACTTC. Translation gives CASSSSRGFRETQYF. The chain recombines TRBV7-9 with TRBJ2-5, with unresolved D. The V and J ends lost 4 bases and 4 bases respectively, with 16 bases between them. CDR3 size: 15 residues. Germline assignment: CDR1 SEHNR and CDR2 FQNEAQ (reference sequence).